Presented here are 22 T cell receptor beta chains from one specimen sequenced in a study of blood T cell repertoires in COVID-19. The repertoire was sequenced with immunoSEQ multiplex PCR; TCRdb's copy has only in-frame clones and lacks some. The table shows about 140,000 clones, with about nine tenths occurring only once. The sample was PBMCs or T cells enriched from blood (not recorded which). The source of these receptors is a man aged 50 or older who had recovered from COVID-19.

The chain has TRBV10-1 and TRBJ1-3, with TRBD1 matching 8 bases. Germline assignment: CDR1 WNHNN and CDR2 SYGVQD (reference sequence). This CDR3 contains 15 residues. Losses at the gene ends were 10 bases for V and 2 bases for J; bases not matched to a gene: 10. The CDR3 region is CANAGGAGTGNTIYF. DNA for the CDR3: TGCGCCAACGCAGGGGGCGCGGGGACTGGAAACACCATATATTTT.

For the CDR3, the DNA is TGTGCCAGCAGTTTACGGGGTTACGGCTACACCTTC. Protein product: CASSLRGYGYTF. This chain connects TRBV12-3 or TRBV12-4 to TRBJ1-2; D is unclear. This CDR3 spans 12 amino acids. The germline V and J ends were trimmed by 2 bases and 8 bases, with 9 bases remaining between them.

This clone appeared a single time. The rearrangement uses TRBV6-2 or TRBV6-3 and TRBJ2-1; D might be TRBD1 (5 bases). There are 18 residues in the CDR3. Trimming took off 0 bases at V and 4 bases at J, with 19 bases between the two ends. Germline CDR1 reads MNHEY; CDR2 reads SVGEGT. CDR3 residues: CASSYSLGDSSLYNEQFF. Here the CDR3 DNA reads TGTGCCAGCAGTTACTCGCTAGGGGATTCGAGTTTGTACAATGAGCAGTTCTTC.

This chain joins TRBV27 and TRBJ1-5; 7 bases match TRBD1. The V gene end was trimmed by 5 bases and the J gene end by 7 bases; junction bases not matched to a gene: 8. The CDR3 consists of 14 residues. In germline, CDR1 is MNHEY, CDR2 SMNVEV (reference sequence). The CDR3 loop is CASSPWTGGQPQHF. The CDR3, as DNA: TGTGCCAGCAGTCCCTGGACAGGCGGGCAGCCCCAGCATTTT.

The gene calls are TRBV2 and TRBJ2-5; TRBD2 is a possible D gene (5 bases). V lost 3 bases and J 5 bases, leaving 10 bases between the germline ends. This CDR3 is built from 13 residues. Germline V gene sequence: CDR1 SNHLY, CDR2 FYNNEI. CDR3 amino acids: CASSDSGWETQYF. The CDR3 DNA sequence: TGTGCCAGCAGTGACTCGGGGTGGGAGACCCAGTACTTC.

V usage is TRBV19 and J usage is TRBJ2-7; 8 bases are a match to TRBD2. Germline V lookup: CDR1 LNHDA, CDR2 SQIVND (reference sequence). CDR3 length: 17 residues. Trimming cost V 3 bases and J 3 bases; bases outside gene matches: 13. For the CDR3, the DNA is TGTGCCAGTAGTATGGGAGGAGGTGCGGGAGGTAACTACGAGCAGTACTTC. Translated, it gives CASSMGGGAGGNYEQYF.

The chain combines TRBV4-1 with TRBJ2-5; tentative D call: TRBD1 (8 bases). Germline loops: CDR1 MGHRA, CDR2 YSYEKL. The CDR3 runs to 15 residues. Between the trimmed V and J ends, which lost 4 bases and 5 bases, there was a span of 17 bases. CDR3: CASSLMTGEGETQYF. The CDR3 coding sequence is TGCGCCAGCAGCCTGATGACAGGGGAGGGGGAGACCCAGTACTTC.

The chain has TRBV11-2 and TRBJ2-3, with TRBD2 matching 15 bases. Trimming at V came to 5 bases and at J to 4 bases, leaving 4 bases not matched to a gene. CDR3 size: 16 residues. CDR1 and CDR2 from the germline V gene are SGHAT and FQNNGV. The CDR3 DNA reads as TGTGCCAGCAGCCTGGGACTAGCGGGAGGTGCAGATACGCAGTATTTT. As protein: CASSLGLAGGADTQYF.

V usage is TRBV27 and J usage is TRBJ1-1; perhaps TRBD1 as D (5 bases). With 6 bases removed from V and 0 bases from J, the gap between germline ends came to 14 bases. The CDR3 has 15 amino acids. The V gene's germline CDR1 is MNHEY and CDR2 SMNVEV (reference sequence). DNA of the CDR3: TGTGCCAGCAGCCCAACGGCGGGGCTGAACACTGAAGCTTTCTTT. This translates into CASSPTAGLNTEAFF.

This clone was picked up a small number of times. V usage is TRBV7-9 and J usage is TRBJ2-3; the match to TRBD2 covers 7 bases. The CDR3 is made up of 15 amino acids. CDR1 is SEHNR and CDR2 is FQNEAQ in the germline V gene (reference sequence). The V segment lost 2 bases and the J segment 2 bases; nucleotides outside the gene matches: 4. The CDR3 region has the DNA TGTGCCAGCAGCTTATCGCGGGGGAACACAGATACGCAGTATTTT. It encodes CASSLSRGNTDTQYF.

CDR3 residues: CASSDTPGGGSYNEQFF. CDR3 nucleotides: TGTGCCAGCAGTGATACCCCCGGAGGCGGCTCCTACAATGAGCAGTTCTTC. This rearrangement joins TRBV25-1 to TRBJ2-1; D possibly corresponds to TRBD2 (5 bases). Germline values: CDR1 MGHDK, CDR2 SYGVNS. This CDR3 region has 17 residues. V was trimmed by 3 bases and J by 0 bases, leaving 15 bases between them.

This chain uses TRBV7-9 with TRBJ2-7; 7 positions match TRBD1. With 5 bases clipped from V and 0 bases from J, the junction kept 7 bases outside the gene matches. Germline V gives CDR1 SEHNR, CDR2 FQNEAQ (reference sequence). The CDR3 sequence is 15 residues long. The chain's CDR3 is CASSRDSLSSYEQYF. The CDR3 region has the DNA TGTGCCAGCAGCCGGGACAGCCTTAGCTCCTACGAGCAGTACTTC.

The DNA for the CDR3 is TGTGCCAGCAGTTACGACGGACAGGTCAACTCAGCAGCTTTCTTT. Amino acids: CASSYDGQVNSAAFF. The chain links TRBV6-5 to TRBJ1-1; TRBD1 aligns across 7 bases. The trim removed 2 bases at V and 10 bases at J, leaving 13 bases unmatched. The length of the CDR3 is 15 residues. CDR1 is MNHEY and CDR2 is SVGAGI in the germline V gene.

The CDR3: CASSRTSGYTGELFF. Written as DNA, the CDR3 is TGTGCCAGCAGTCGGACTAGCGGATACACCGGGGAGCTGTTTTTT. The V gene is TRBV6-5, the J gene TRBJ2-2; 10 bases are shared with TRBD2. The junction had 3 bases not matched to a gene; V was cut back by 5 bases and J by 3 bases. CDR1 MNHEY and CDR2 SVGAGI come from the germline V gene. The length of the CDR3 is 15 residues.

The chain is built from TRBV25-1 and TRBJ1-6, with a possible D match to TRBD1 (5 bases). CDR1 and CDR2 from the germline V gene are MGHDK and SYGVNS. Trimming took off 3 bases at V and 7 bases at J, with 10 bases between the two ends. The CDR3 has 14 residues. The CDR3 bases are TGTGCCAGCAGTGAGGAGGGGTTCAATTCACCCCTCCACTTT. Translation: CASSEEGFNSPLHF.

The chain recombines TRBV28 with TRBJ1-3, with D unresolved. Germline CDR1 reads MDHEN; CDR2 reads SYDVKM. Deletions cut 2 bases from V and 4 bases from J, with 3 bases between. This CDR3 region has 12 residues. CDR3 in amino acids: CASSLQGNTIYF. DNA for the CDR3: TGTGCCAGCAGTTTACAGGGAAACACCATATATTTT.

J is TRBJ2-2 and V is TRBV6-2 or TRBV6-3; 8 nucleotides agree with TRBD2. With 0 bases clipped from V and 4 bases from J, the junction kept 13 bases outside the gene matches. Germline CDR1 MNHEY, CDR2 SVGEGT. The CDR3 has 19 residues. CDR3 in amino acids: CASSYSLWRGATITGELFF. CDR3 nucleotide sequence: TGTGCCAGCAGTTACTCATTATGGCGGGGGGCAACGATCACCGGGGAGCTGTTTTTT.

The CDR3 here is CASSVAGLAGKVNEQFF. The DNA for the CDR3 is TGTGCCAGCAGCGTGGCGGGACTAGCGGGAAAGGTGAATGAGCAGTTCTTC. The J gene is TRBJ2-1, the V gene TRBV9; 13 nucleotides align to TRBD2. Looked up from germline, CDR1 is SGDLS and CDR2 is YYNGEE. The CDR3 loop spans 17 amino acids. With V trimmed by 2 bases and J by 7 bases, 9 bases remained unmatched.

The V and J genes are TRBV28 and TRBJ2-3, with TRBD1 matching over 9 bases. Germline CDR1 reads MDHEN; CDR2 reads SYDVKM. The J segment lost 4 bases and the V segment lost 5 bases, leaving 7 bases of the junction unmatched. There are 15 residues in the CDR3. CDR3 amino acids: CASSPGDRAADTQYF. CDR3 bases: TGTGCCAGCAGTCCGGGGGACAGGGCGGCAGATACGCAGTATTTT. The full variable domain, its missing parts supplied by reference TRBV28 and TRBJ2-3, is DVKVTQSSRYLVKRTGEKVFLECVQDMDHENMFWYRQDPGLGLRLIYFSYDVKMKEKGDIPEGYSVSREKKERFSLILESASTNQTSMYLCASSPGDRAADTQYFGPGTRLTVL.

The V gene is TRBV27, the J gene TRBJ2-1, with 16 bases identical to TRBD2. The CDR3 covers 16 residues. Germline V gene data show CDR1 as MNHEY and CDR2 as SMNVEV (reference sequence). V shed 6 bases and J 9 bases; nucleotides not matched to a gene: 8. The CDR3 region is CASSPRGLAGGGEQFF. CDR3 DNA: TGTGCCAGCAGCCCAAGGGGACTAGCGGGAGGGGGTGAGCAGTTCTTC.

This clone was seen once. The V call is TRBV6-6, the J call TRBJ1-6, with 8 nucleotides matching TRBD1. Losses at the gene ends were 8 bases for V and 6 bases for J; bases not matched to a gene: 6. CDR3 size: 14 residues. Germline CDR1 is MNHNY and CDR2 is SVGAGI (reference sequence). CDR3 sequence: CASLRTGSNSPLHF. The CDR3 region has the DNA TGTGCCAGCCTTAGGACAGGGAGTAATTCACCCCTCCACTTT.

The gene calls are TRBV4-1 and TRBJ1-5, with D unclear. The V end lost 0 bases, the J end lost 6 bases, and 12 bases lay between the germline ends. The length of the CDR3 is 15 residues. Germline V lookup: CDR1 MGHRA, CDR2 YSYEKL. This CDR3 is CASSQDPAYRQPQHF. The CDR3 DNA sequence: TGCGCCAGCAGCCAAGATCCAGCGTACCGTCAGCCCCAGCATTTT.